Sequencing of this T cell receptor (beta chain) was carried out in a study of PD-L1 blockade in urothelial cancer. As for the study in general: Treatment start was followed by blood analysis at 3 weeks (second dose) and again at 6 weeks.

TCRdb keeps only in-frame clones here, not all; method: immunoSEQ multiplex PCR. The data contain approximately 40,000 clones, 75% to 90% of them singletons. This CDR3 region has 14 residues. V shed 2 bases and J shed 2 bases, with 11 bases lying between them. Germline-derived CDR1 and CDR2 are SGHRS and YFSETQ. Time point denoted: peripheral blood 6 weeks after treatment start. This TCR was sampled from a man aged 55 to 70 with urothelial cancer. The chain combines TRBV5-1 with TRBJ2-7; D is uncertain. This specimen was PBMCs, taken around atezolizumab (anti-PD-L1) treatment. The CDR3 coding sequence is TGCGCCAGCAGCTTTCCGGGTCCTACCTACGAGCAGTACTTC. Translation: CASSFPGPTYEQYF.